A single sample is the source of the 21 T cell receptor beta chains below, sequenced in a study of T cell repertoires in cytomegalovirus infection. One entry per CDR3 protein results from TCRdb running MiXCR on the reads. The sample holds about half a million distinct CDR3 sequences; 30% to 40% are singletons and the top ten take 15% to 20%. These receptors lack a known antigen. The starting material was cultured PBMCs, obtained from culture after CMV antigen stimulation. These receptors were obtained from a human donor in good health (CMV status not recorded). Some clones in this sample may be carry-over from other donors' samples.

V usage is TRBV12-3 or TRBV12-4 and J usage is TRBJ1-1; 7 bases line up with TRBD1. The ends lost 5 bases at V and 6 bases at J; junction bases unmatched: 6. The CDR3 runs to 13 residues. The CDR3 DNA follows: TGTGCCAGCAGTCTAACAGGGGTCGCTGAAGCTTTCTTT. Translating gives CASSLTGVAEAFF.

Only a few counts were recorded for this clonotype. The V call is TRBV6-2 or TRBV6-3, the J call TRBJ2-4; weak D call: TRBD2 (5 bases). Trimming removed 2 bases from V and 6 bases from J, with 11 bases in between. Germline values: CDR1 MNHEY, CDR2 SVGEGT. This CDR3 has 14 residues. CDR3 coding DNA: TGTGCCAGCAGTTACGAGGGTCAGAGAAACATTCAGTACTTC. It translates to CASSYEGQRNIQYF.

This chain joins TRBV7-2 and TRBJ1-3; no firm D call. CDR3 size: 12 residues. The V end lost 2 bases, the J end lost 8 bases, and 7 bases lay between the germline ends. Looked up from germline, CDR1 is SGHTA and CDR2 is FQGNSA. The CDR3 region is CASSLQADTIYF. The CDR3 DNA sequence: TGTGCCAGCAGCTTACAGGCGGACACCATATATTTT.

The chain has TRBV7-2 and TRBJ2-5, with D perhaps TRBD1 (6 bases). This CDR3 has 15 residues. V was trimmed by 1 base and J by 2 bases, leaving 11 bases between them. CDR1 SGHTA and CDR2 FQGNSA come from the germline V gene. DNA for the CDR3: TGTGCCAGCAGCTTAGAAGGGGGACAACAAGAGACCCAGTACTTC. Amino acids: CASSLEGGQQETQYF.

The chain is built from TRBV5-4 and TRBJ1-2; 7 bases fit TRBD1. There are 16 residues in the CDR3. J was trimmed by 4 bases and V by 5 bases; bases with no gene match: 14. Germline V gene lookup returns CDR1 SGHNT and CDR2 YYREEE (reference sequence). The DNA for the CDR3 is TGTGCCAGCAGTTACGATTCGACAGGGATGGGCTATGGCTACACCTTC. Translated, it gives CASSYDSTGMGYGYTF.

The gene calls are TRBV6-1 and TRBJ2-3; 9 positions match TRBD2. Germline V CDR1 and CDR2: MNHNS, SASEGT. The CDR3 is made up of 15 amino acids. The trim removed 3 bases at V and 4 bases at J, leaving 5 bases unmatched. The CDR3 loop reads CASSDLAGSPDTQYF. The DNA for the CDR3 is TGTGCCAGCAGTGATCTAGCGGGAAGTCCAGATACGCAGTATTTT.

This chain uses TRBV12-3 or TRBV12-4 with TRBJ1-5; 7 nucleotides line up with TRBD1. This CDR3 has 18 residues. V shed 6 bases and J 4 bases; nucleotides not matched to a gene: 18. CDR3 in amino acids: CASSSDLDQGEQNQPQHF. The DNA of the CDR3 is TGTGCCAGCAGCTCCGATTTGGATCAGGGGGAACAGAATCAGCCCCAGCATTTT.

This clonotype was picked up a small number of times. The chain links TRBV27 to TRBJ2-5; D remains unclear. The CDR3 contains 13 residues. Germline CDR1 and CDR2: MNHEY and SMNVEV (reference sequence). Trimming pared 6 bases from V and 5 bases from J, leaving 13 bases between. This chain's CDR3 is CASSLFYAETQYF. For the CDR3, the DNA is TGTGCCAGCAGCCTTTTTTACGCGGAGACCCAGTACTTC.

In this sample, this clonotype turned up a few times. CDR3 loop: CASSAPGQGPDEQYF. CDR3 nucleotides: TGTGCCAGCAGTGCGCCGGGACAGGGCCCCGACGAGCAGTACTTC. The V and J genes are TRBV28 and TRBJ2-7, with TRBD1 identical over 9 bases. V lost 5 bases and J lost 5; bases outside the gene matches: 10. The length of the CDR3 is 15 residues. CDR1 MDHEN and CDR2 SYDVKM come from the germline V gene.

This clonotype appeared many times. The chain carries TRBV7-8 and TRBJ1-6, with D possibly matching TRBD1 (5 bases). The germline CDR1 and CDR2 sequences are SGHVS and FQNEAQ. With 5 bases removed from V and 5 bases from J, the gap between germline ends came to 16 bases. This CDR3 is built from 16 residues. CDR3 in amino acids: CASSRDRGGHNSPLHF. The CDR3 DNA follows: TGTGCCAGCAGCCGCGATAGGGGCGGCCATAATTCACCCCTCCACTTT.

This clonotype was observed at least ten times. V usage is TRBV7-8 and J usage is TRBJ2-1, with D possibly TRBD1 on 7 matching bases. Germline CDR1 reads SGHVS; CDR2 reads FQNEAQ. CDR3 length: 15 residues. V lost 3 bases to trimming and J lost 7 bases, with 16 bases between them. CDR3 sequence: CASSFGGGRYNEQFF. The CDR3, as DNA: TGTGCCAGCAGCTTTGGAGGGGGCAGGTATAATGAGCAGTTCTTC.

The chain employs TRBV6-6 and TRBJ2-7, with D unclear. CDR3 length: 15 residues. Germline V gives CDR1 MNHNY, CDR2 SVGAGI (reference sequence). Trimming left V 5 bases short and J 0 bases short, with 14 bases between. CDR3 nucleotides: TGTGCCAGCAGTATAACAGTATCTTCCTCCTACGAGCAGTACTTC. It translates to CASSITVSSSYEQYF.

The CDR3 DNA follows: TGTGCCAGCAGGACTAACTACGAGCAGTACTTC. Translating it yields CASRTNYEQYF. V is TRBV28 and J is TRBJ2-7, with D possibly TRBD2 on 5 matching bases. Germline assignment: CDR1 MDHEN and CDR2 SYDVKM. V lost 6 bases to trimming and J lost 3 bases, with 6 bases between them. This CDR3 comprises 11 residues.

The chain carries TRBV7-3 and TRBJ2-1; D remains ambiguous. This CDR3 has 15 residues. Germline CDR1 SGHTA, CDR2 FQGTGA. With 1 base removed from V and 4 bases from J, the gap between germline ends came to 11 bases. CDR3 DNA: TGTGCCAGCAGCTTAAACGGTGGAACTTACAATGAGCAGTTCTTC. Encoded protein: CASSLNGGTYNEQFF. Using reference TRBV7-3 and TRBJ2-1 for the parts outside the CDR3, the full variable domain is GAGVSQTPSNKVTEKGKYVELRCDPISGHTALYWYRQSLGQGPEFLIYFQGTGAADDSGLPNDRFFAVRPEGSVSTLKIQRTERGDSAVYLCASSLNGGTYNEQFFGPGTRLTVL.

The table lists this clonotype with a few counts. This chain joins TRBV7-9 and TRBJ2-2; D call uncertain. CDR1 and CDR2 from the germline V gene are SEHNR and FQNEAQ (reference sequence). Trimming pared 5 bases from V and 1 base from J, leaving 14 bases between. CDR3 length equals 16 residues. CDR3 amino acids: CASSRPGTENTGELFF. The CDR3 nucleotides are TGTGCCAGCAGCCGTCCCGGCACAGAGAACACCGGGGAGCTGTTTTTT.

In its sample, this clonotype was seen a few times. The chain links TRBV7-2 to TRBJ2-1, with D unclear. This CDR3 is built from 13 residues. Germline V lookup: CDR1 SGHTA, CDR2 FQGNSA. V lost 5 bases, J lost 11 bases, and 16 bases lay in between. CDR3 DNA sequence: TGTGCCAGCAGCCCAACTCCGAAATCGCAGCAGTTCTTC. Translation gives CASSPTPKSQQFF.

This chain joins TRBV5-1 and TRBJ1-1, with a weak D call TRBD1 (6 bases). Germline V gives CDR1 SGHRS, CDR2 YFSETQ. V gave up 3 bases and J gave up 6 bases, with 15 bases separating them. CDR3 length: 14 amino acids. CDR3 sequence (DNA): TGCGCCAGCAGCTGGGGTGGGGGCGCCTCTGAAGCTTTCTTT. Protein product: CASSWGGGASEAFF.

The DNA of the CDR3 is TGTGCCAGCAGCTTAAAGCGGGCGGGTCAAGATACGCAGTATTTT. Translating gives CASSLKRAGQDTQYF. J is TRBJ2-3 and V is TRBV7-3, with D possibly TRBD2 on 6 matching bases. The CDR3 runs to 15 residues. V was trimmed by 1 base and J by 5 bases, leaving 13 bases between them. Germline V gives CDR1 SGHTA, CDR2 FQGTGA.

This clonotype was found a few times. The V and J genes are TRBV20-1 and TRBJ1-1; D is unclear. Germline V gene lookup returns CDR1 DFQATT and CDR2 SNEGSKA (reference sequence). V was pared by 5 bases and J by 0 bases, with 13 bases between. The CDR3 has 14 amino acids. This CDR3 is CSAGDIVMNTEAFF. The CDR3 nucleotides are TGCAGTGCTGGGGATATCGTCATGAACACTGAAGCTTTCTTT.

This clonotype showed up many times. This chain links TRBV20-1 with TRBJ1-2, with a tentative D call TRBD1 (5 bases). There are 11 residues in the CDR3. The V gene lost 5 bases and the J gene lost 4 bases, with 8 bases spanning the gap. CDR1 is DFQATT and CDR2 is SNEGSKA in the germline V gene (reference sequence). The DNA for the CDR3 is TGCAGTGCTGCCGACAGCTATGGCTACACCTTC. This codes for CSAADSYGYTF.

The chain employs TRBV19 and TRBJ1-5; the D is unclear. The CDR3 loop spans 15 amino acids. Germline values: CDR1 LNHDA, CDR2 SQIVND (reference sequence). Trimming took off 2 bases at V and 6 bases at J, with 14 bases between the two ends. The CDR3 loop is CASSIHPTTSQPQHF. CDR3 nucleotides: TGTGCCAGTAGTATACACCCCACCACGAGTCAGCCCCAGCATTTT.